The 21 T cell receptor beta chains reported below all come from one sample, sequenced in a study of breast tumors, draining lymph nodes, adjacent tissues. Samples came from axillary lymph nodes draining the breast cancer. TCRdb fed the multiplex PCR reads into MiXCR, producing one record per CDR3 protein. Of some 83,000 distinct CDR3 sequences in the sample, roughly a fifth were seen once. Sequencing was carried out using axillary lymph node tissue. These receptors originate from a female donor with breast cancer. Some clones in this sample may be carry-over from other donors' samples.

This clonotype was seen many times. V is TRBV5-1 and J is TRBJ2-7, with a tentative D call TRBD2 (6 bases). Trimming stripped 0 bases from V and 7 bases from J, with 20 bases between. CDR1 is SGHRS, CDR2 YFSETQ, per germline. CDR3 size: 16 residues. The CDR3 bases are TGCGCCAGCAGCTTGGCCCTGGCAGGCCCTGGAGGGGAGCAGTACTTC. Amino acid sequence: CASSLALAGPGGEQYF. Full variable domain (rest looked up from reference TRBV5-1 and TRBJ2-7): KAGVTQTPRYLIKTRGQQVTLSCSPISGHRSVSWYQQTPGQGLQFLFEYFSETQRNKGNFPGRFSGRQFSNSRSEMNVSTLELGDSALYLCASSLALAGPGGEQYFGPGTRLTVT.

This clonotype was seen many times. The chain employs TRBV7-2 and TRBJ2-3, with D possibly TRBD1 on 6 matching bases. CDR1 is SGHTA and CDR2 is FQGNSA in the germline V gene. Trimming stripped 2 bases from V and 4 bases from J, with 19 bases between. CDR3 length: 17 residues. CDR3 residues: CASSLTGYKQGSDTQYF. CDR3 DNA: TGTGCCAGCAGCTTAACGGGGTATAAACAGGGTTCAGATACGCAGTATTTT. Drawing the rest from reference TRBV7-2 and TRBJ2-3, the complete variable domain is GAGVSQSPSNKVTEKGKDVELRCDPISGHTALYWYRQSLGQGLEFLIYFQGNSAPDKSGLPSDRFSAERTGGSVSTLTIQRTQQEDSAVYLCASSLTGYKQGSDTQYFGPGTRLTVL.

This clonotype was picked up many times. V usage is TRBV7-9 and J usage is TRBJ2-5; TRBD2 matches at 11 bases. Trimming took 3 bases from V and 1 from J; bases not matched to a gene: 7. This CDR3 has 17 residues. Germline V CDR1 and CDR2: SEHNR, FQNEAQ (reference sequence). CDR3 sequence: CASSFHIAGGRQETQYF. The CDR3 coding sequence is TGTGCCAGCAGCTTCCACATAGCGGGAGGGCGCCAAGAGACCCAGTACTTC.

This clonotype was detected many times. V is TRBV20-1 and J is TRBJ2-7; possibly TRBD1 for D (6 bases). V gave up 3 bases and J gave up 4 bases, with 13 bases separating them. This CDR3 has 13 amino acids. Germline V gene lookup returns CDR1 DFQATT and CDR2 SNEGSKA (reference sequence). The CDR3 region has the DNA TGCAGTGCTAGTCTTAGGGGGAATTACGAGCAGTACTTC. Residues: CSASLRGNYEQYF.

This clonotype was recorded many times. This chain uses TRBV29-1 with TRBJ2-1, with a tentative D call TRBD2 (5 bases). From germline, CDR1 is SQVTM and CDR2 ANQGSEA. V was pared by 4 bases and J by 3 bases, with 10 bases between. The CDR3 has 13 amino acids. The CDR3 protein is CSVGEGFYNEQFF. In DNA form, the CDR3 reads TGCAGCGTTGGTGAGGGATTCTACAATGAGCAGTTCTTC.

The table lists this clonotype with many counts. The rearrangement links TRBV2 to TRBJ2-2; D is unclear. Germline V CDR1 and CDR2: SNHLY, FYNNEI. Trimming stripped 4 bases from V and 5 bases from J, with 8 bases between. CDR3 size: 13 residues. CDR3 residues: CASSGLGTGELFF. CDR3 sequence (DNA): TGTGCCAGCAGTGGACTGGGGACCGGGGAGCTGTTTTTT.

At least ten counts were recorded for this clonotype. The gene calls are TRBV6-1 and TRBJ2-7; 8 nucleotides match TRBD1. In germline, CDR1 is MNHNS, CDR2 SASEGT. This CDR3 has 15 residues. J was trimmed by 2 bases and V by 4 bases; bases with no gene match: 7. CDR3 DNA sequence: TGTGCCAGCAGTGTGCCGACAGGGGATCCCTACGAGCAGTACTTC. Translated: CASSVPTGDPYEQYF.

This clonotype was recorded many times. V gene TRBV10-3 combines with J gene TRBJ1-6; 9 bases match TRBD1. The J segment lost 7 bases and the V segment lost 4 bases, leaving 5 bases of the junction unmatched. Germline V gene lookup returns CDR1 ENHRY and CDR2 SYGVKD. CDR3 length equals 15 residues. Here the CDR3 DNA reads TGTGCCATCAGTGGCGGACAGGGGCAAAATTCACCCCTCCACTTT. Translation: CAISGGQGQNSPLHF.

This clonotype was recorded at least ten times. CDR3 sequence (DNA): TGTGCCAGCAGCTTTTCAGGGGGCTCCTATCTCTCTGGAAACACCATATATTTT. It translates to CASSFSGGSYLSGNTIYF. The V and J genes are TRBV5-5 and TRBJ1-3, with 8 bases identical to TRBD1. Per germline, CDR1 SGHKS and CDR2 YYEKEE (reference sequence). The CDR3 has 18 amino acids. J lost 0 bases, V lost 2 bases, and 10 bases had no gene match. The whole variable domain, filled in from reference TRBV5-5 and TRBJ1-3, reads DAGVTQSPTHLIKTRGQQVTLRCSPISGHKSVSWYQQVLGQGPQFIFQYYEKEERGRGNFPDRFSARQFPNYSSELNVNALLLGDSALYLCASSFSGGSYLSGNTIYFGEGSWLTVV.

This clonotype was seen repeatedly, ten times or more. This chain uses TRBV28 with TRBJ2-5; D call uncertain. CDR1 is MDHEN and CDR2 is SYDVKM in the germline V gene. V was shortened by 6 bases and J by 9 bases, with 11 bases between the two germline ends. The CDR3 has 11 residues. The CDR3, as DNA: TGTGCCAGCAGCCTGGCAAGGTCCCAGTACTTC. Translating gives CASSLARSQYF.

This clonotype was recorded at least ten times. This sequence joins TRBV20-1 and TRBJ2-4, with 15 bases lining up with TRBD2. Trimming took 6 bases from V and 0 from J; bases not matched to a gene: 12. The CDR3 totals 19 residues. From germline, CDR1 is DFQATT and CDR2 SNEGSKA (reference sequence). CDR3 nucleotides: TGCAGTGCACGACCGGGACTAGCGGGAGGACGGGGAGCCAAAAACATTCAGTACTTC. Translation gives CSARPGLAGGRGAKNIQYF.

The table lists this clonotype with many counts. V is TRBV10-3 and J is TRBJ2-3; 12 bases line up with TRBD2. Germline V gives CDR1 ENHRY, CDR2 SYGVKD. The CDR3 has 18 residues. Trimming removed 0 bases from V and 2 bases from J; junction bases left unmatched: 6. CDR3 DNA sequence: TGTGCCATCAGTGAGTCTGGGACTAGCGGGTCCTTCACAGATACGCAGTATTTT. Encoded protein: CAISESGTSGSFTDTQYF.

At least ten counts were recorded for this clonotype. V is TRBV19 and J is TRBJ1-2; a possible D gene is TRBD1 (5 bases). The V end lost 6 bases, the J end lost 8 bases, and 13 bases lay between the germline ends. Germline V gene sequence: CDR1 LNHDA, CDR2 SQIVND (reference sequence). This CDR3 contains 12 residues. DNA of the CDR3: TGTGCCAGTAGGGCCCGGGGGGGAGGCTACACCTTC. Protein: CASRARGGGYTF.

Ten or more counts support this clonotype. This chain links TRBV7-3 with TRBJ2-1; 9 bases agree with TRBD1. The germline gives CDR1 SGHTA, CDR2 FQGTGA. V was pared by 1 base and J by 7 bases, with 5 bases of the junction left unmatched. The CDR3 extends over 15 amino acids. This chain's CDR3 is CASSLSGTGLNEQFF. The CDR3 nucleotides read TGTGCCAGCAGCTTAAGTGGGACAGGGTTAAATGAGCAGTTCTTC.

At least ten counts were recorded for this clonotype. V and J are TRBV20-1 and TRBJ2-1; 11 nucleotides agree with TRBD2. CDR1 and CDR2 (germline): DFQATT, SNEGSKA (reference sequence). The CDR3 extends over 16 amino acids. V lost 3 bases, J lost 4 bases, and 8 bases stayed unmatched. CDR3 DNA sequence: TGCAGTGCTAGCGAGATAGCGGGAGGGACGTACAATGAGCAGTTCTTC. Translated: CSASEIAGGTYNEQFF.

V is TRBV7-3 and J is TRBJ1-1; D ambiguous. Germline loops: CDR1 SGHTA, CDR2 FQGTGA. V was clipped by 3 bases and J by 3 bases, with 20 bases between them. This CDR3 comprises 17 residues. CDR3: CASSFETMGMEDTEAFF. CDR3 in DNA: TGTGCCAGCAGCTTTGAGACCATGGGTATGGAGGACACTGAAGCTTTCTTT.

There are many counts of this clonotype. This rearrangement joins TRBV7-9 to TRBJ2-5, with D possibly TRBD1 on 6 matching bases. From germline, CDR1 is SEHNR and CDR2 FQNEAQ (reference sequence). The CDR3 runs to 17 residues. The V end was cut by 4 bases, the J end by 0 bases, with 18 bases between. The CDR3 here is CASSSRHFRGYQETQYF. The DNA of the CDR3 is TGTGCCAGCAGCTCCCGCCACTTTAGGGGGTACCAAGAGACCCAGTACTTC.

This clonotype was seen a few times. The chain is built from TRBV19 and TRBJ2-2, with D possibly matching TRBD1 (5 bases). The CDR3 has 16 amino acids. V lost 5 bases, J lost 0 bases, and 13 bases lay in between. Germline lookup yields CDR1 LNHDA and CDR2 SQIVND (reference sequence). The CDR3, as DNA: TGTGCCAGTAGTCCCCGTTACAGGTCGAACACCGGGGAGCTGTTTTTT. Its translation is CASSPRYRSNTGELFF.

For this clonotype: A much larger clonotype is one base distant, so this may be a read error. CDR3 amino acids: CATSDVRAGAETQHF. Written as DNA, the CDR3 is TGTGCCACCAGTGATGTTCGGGCCGGCGCGGAGACCCAGCACTTC. The chain has TRBV24-1 and TRBJ2-5; D is uncertain. The CDR3 consists of 15 residues. Germline lookup yields CDR1 KGHDR and CDR2 SFDVKD.

The chain combines TRBV19 with TRBJ1-1; the D is unclear. CDR3 length: 12 residues. Trimming pared 5 bases from V and 0 bases from J, leaving 4 bases between. In germline, CDR1 is LNHDA, CDR2 SQIVND (reference sequence). CDR3 region: CASSVMNTEAFF. The CDR3 coding sequence is TGTGCCAGTAGTGTCATGAACACTGAAGCTTTCTTT.

A word on this clonotype: This sequence may be a read error, since a much larger clone differs from it by one base. This rearrangement joins TRBV3-2 to TRBJ2-7. TRBV3-2 is a recognized pseudogene. This CDR3 contains 13 residues. The CDR3 coding sequence is TGTGCCAGCAGCCAAGACAGGCCCTACGAGCGGTACTTC. Its protein product is CASSQDRPYERYF.